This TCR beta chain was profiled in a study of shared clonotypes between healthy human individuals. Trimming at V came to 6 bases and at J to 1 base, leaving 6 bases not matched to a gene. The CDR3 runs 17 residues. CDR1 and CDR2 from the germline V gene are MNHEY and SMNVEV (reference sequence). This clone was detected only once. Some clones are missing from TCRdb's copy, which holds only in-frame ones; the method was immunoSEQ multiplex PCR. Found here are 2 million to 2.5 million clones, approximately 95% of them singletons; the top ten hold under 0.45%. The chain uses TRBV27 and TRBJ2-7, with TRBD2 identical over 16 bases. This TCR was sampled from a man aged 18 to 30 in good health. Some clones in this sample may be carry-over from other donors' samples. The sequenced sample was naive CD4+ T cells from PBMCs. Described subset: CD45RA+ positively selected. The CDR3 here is CASRPGTSGRASYEQYF. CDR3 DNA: TGTGCCAGCAGACCCGGGACTAGCGGGAGGGCTTCCTACGAGCAGTACTTC.